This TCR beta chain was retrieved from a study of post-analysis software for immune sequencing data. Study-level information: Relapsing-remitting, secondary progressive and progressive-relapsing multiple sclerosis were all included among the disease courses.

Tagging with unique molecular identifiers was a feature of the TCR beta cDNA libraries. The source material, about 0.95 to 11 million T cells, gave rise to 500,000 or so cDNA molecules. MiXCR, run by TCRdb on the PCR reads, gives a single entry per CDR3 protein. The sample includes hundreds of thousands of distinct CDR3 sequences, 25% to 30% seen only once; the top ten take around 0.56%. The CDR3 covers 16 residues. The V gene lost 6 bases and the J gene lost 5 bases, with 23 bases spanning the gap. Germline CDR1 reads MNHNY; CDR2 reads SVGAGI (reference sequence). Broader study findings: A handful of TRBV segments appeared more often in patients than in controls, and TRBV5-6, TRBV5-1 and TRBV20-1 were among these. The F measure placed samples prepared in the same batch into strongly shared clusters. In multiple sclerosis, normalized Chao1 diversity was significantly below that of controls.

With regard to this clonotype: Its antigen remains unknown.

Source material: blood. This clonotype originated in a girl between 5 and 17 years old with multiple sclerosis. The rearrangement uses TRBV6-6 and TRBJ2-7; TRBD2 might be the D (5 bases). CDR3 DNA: TGTGCCAGCAGAAACGCGGGTCGGGGTAGACACGACGAGCAGTACTTC. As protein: CASRNAGRGRHDEQYF.